This TCR beta chain was found in a study of blood T cell repertoires in COVID-19. TCRdb's table, derived via immunoSEQ multiplex PCR, lists solely in-frame clones and lacks some. The sample yields approximately 210,000 clones, around 82% seen once. V lost 0 bases to trimming and J lost 1 base; unmatched junction nucleotides: 7. The CDR3 is 18 amino acids. CDR1 and CDR2 from the germline V gene are LGHDT and YNNKEL (reference sequence). The material sequenced was PBMCs or T cells enriched from blood (not recorded which). The V and J genes are TRBV3-1 (or the pseudogene TRBV3-2) and TRBJ2-3; 10 nucleotides match TRBD2. This clonotype originated in a man aged 25 to 40 with acute COVID-19. CDR3 region: CASSQESLLAGRTDTQYF. In DNA form, the CDR3 reads TGTGCCAGCAGCCAAGAATCCTTACTAGCGGGGCGCACAGATACGCAGTATTTT.